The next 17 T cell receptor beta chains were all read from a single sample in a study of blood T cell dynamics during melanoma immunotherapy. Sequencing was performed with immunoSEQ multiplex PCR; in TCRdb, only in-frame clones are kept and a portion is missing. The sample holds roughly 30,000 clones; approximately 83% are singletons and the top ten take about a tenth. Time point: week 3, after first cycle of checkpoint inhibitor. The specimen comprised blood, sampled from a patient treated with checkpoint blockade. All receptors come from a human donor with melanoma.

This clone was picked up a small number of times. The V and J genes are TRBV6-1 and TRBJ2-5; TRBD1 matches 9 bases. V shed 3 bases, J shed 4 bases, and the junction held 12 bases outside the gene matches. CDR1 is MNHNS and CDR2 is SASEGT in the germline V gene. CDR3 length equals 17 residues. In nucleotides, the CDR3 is TGTGCCAGCAGTGAGTTAGGTGTGGGGACAGGGCTAGAGACCCAGTACTTC. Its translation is CASSELGVGTGLETQYF.

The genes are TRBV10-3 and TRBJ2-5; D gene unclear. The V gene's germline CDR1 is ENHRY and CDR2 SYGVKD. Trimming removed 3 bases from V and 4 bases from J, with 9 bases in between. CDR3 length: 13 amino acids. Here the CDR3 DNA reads TGTGCCATCAGTGAAAGTGCCCCAGAGACCCAGTACTTC. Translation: CAISESAPETQYF.

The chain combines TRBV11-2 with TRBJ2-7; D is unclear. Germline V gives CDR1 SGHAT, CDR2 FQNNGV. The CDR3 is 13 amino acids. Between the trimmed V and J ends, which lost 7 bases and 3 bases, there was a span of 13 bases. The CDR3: CASTPSRHYEQYF. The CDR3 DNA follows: TGTGCCAGCACCCCCTCCCGCCACTACGAGCAGTACTTC.

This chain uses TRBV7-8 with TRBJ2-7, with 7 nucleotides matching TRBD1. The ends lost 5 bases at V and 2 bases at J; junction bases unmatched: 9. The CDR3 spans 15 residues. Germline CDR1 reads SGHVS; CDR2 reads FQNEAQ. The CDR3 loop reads CASSPFAGTAYEQYF. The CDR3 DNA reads TGTGCCAGCAGCCCGTTTGCAGGGACAGCCTACGAGCAGTACTTC.

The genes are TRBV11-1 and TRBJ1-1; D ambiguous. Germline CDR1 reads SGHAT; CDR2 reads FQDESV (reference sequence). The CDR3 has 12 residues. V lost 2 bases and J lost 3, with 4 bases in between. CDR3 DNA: TGTGCCAGCAGCTTAAGTCACACTGAAGCTTTCTTT. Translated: CASSLSHTEAFF.

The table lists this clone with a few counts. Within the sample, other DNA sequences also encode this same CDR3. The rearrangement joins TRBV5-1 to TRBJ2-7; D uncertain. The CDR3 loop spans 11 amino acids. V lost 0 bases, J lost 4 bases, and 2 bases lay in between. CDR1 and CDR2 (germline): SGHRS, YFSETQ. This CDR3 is CASSLGYEQYF. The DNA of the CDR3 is TGCGCCAGCAGCTTGGGGTACGAGCAGTACTTC. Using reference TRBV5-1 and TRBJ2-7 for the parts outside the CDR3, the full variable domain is KAGVTQTPRYLIKTRGQQVTLSCSPISGHRSVSWYQQTPGQGLQFLFEYFSETQRNKGNFPGRFSGRQFSNSRSEMNVSTLELGDSALYLCASSLGYEQYFGPGTRLTVT.

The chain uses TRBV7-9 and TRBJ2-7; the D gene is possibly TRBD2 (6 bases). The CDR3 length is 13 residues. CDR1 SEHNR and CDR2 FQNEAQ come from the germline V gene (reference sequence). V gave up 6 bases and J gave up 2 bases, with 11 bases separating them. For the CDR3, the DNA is TGTGCCAGCAGTCCTAGCGTGCCCTACGAGCAGTACTTC. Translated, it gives CASSPSVPYEQYF. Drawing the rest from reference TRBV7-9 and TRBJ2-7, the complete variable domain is DTGVSQNPRHKITKRGQNVTFRCDPISEHNRLYWYRQTLGQGPEFLTYFQNEAQLEKSRLLSDRFSAERPKGSFSTLEIQRTEQGDSAMYLCASSPSVPYEQYFGPGTRLTVT.

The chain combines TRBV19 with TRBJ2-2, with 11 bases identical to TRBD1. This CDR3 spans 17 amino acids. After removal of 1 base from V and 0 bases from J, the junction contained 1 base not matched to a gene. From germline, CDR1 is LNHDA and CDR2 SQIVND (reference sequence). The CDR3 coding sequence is TGTGCCAGTAGTATAGGGACAGGGGGCGCGAACACCGGGGAGCTGTTTTTT. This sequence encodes CASSIGTGGANTGELFF.

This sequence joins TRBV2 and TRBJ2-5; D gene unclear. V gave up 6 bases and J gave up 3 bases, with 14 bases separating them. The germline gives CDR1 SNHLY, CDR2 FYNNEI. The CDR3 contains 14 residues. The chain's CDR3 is CASSFRTAKETQYF. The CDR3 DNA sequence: TGTGCCAGCAGCTTCAGGACGGCGAAAGAGACCCAGTACTTC.

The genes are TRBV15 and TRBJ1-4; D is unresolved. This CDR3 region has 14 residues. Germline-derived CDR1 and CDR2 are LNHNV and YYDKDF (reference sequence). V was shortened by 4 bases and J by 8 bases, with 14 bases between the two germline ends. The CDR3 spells CATSIGSNKEKLFF. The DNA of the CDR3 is TGTGCCACCAGCATTGGGTCCAATAAAGAAAAACTGTTTTTT.

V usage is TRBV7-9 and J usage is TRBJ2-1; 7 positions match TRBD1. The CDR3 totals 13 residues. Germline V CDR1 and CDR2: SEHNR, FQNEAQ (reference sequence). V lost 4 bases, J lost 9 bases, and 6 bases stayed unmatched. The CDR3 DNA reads TGTGCCAGCAGCTCCCCTGGGACAGCTGAGCAGTTCTTC. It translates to CASSSPGTAEQFF.

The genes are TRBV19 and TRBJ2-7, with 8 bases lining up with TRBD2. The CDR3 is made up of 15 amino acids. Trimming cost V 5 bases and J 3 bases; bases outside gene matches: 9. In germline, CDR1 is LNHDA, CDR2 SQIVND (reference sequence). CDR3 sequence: CASSVLAGTLYEQYF. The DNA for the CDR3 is TGTGCCAGTAGTGTCTTAGCGGGGACTCTCTACGAGCAGTACTTC.

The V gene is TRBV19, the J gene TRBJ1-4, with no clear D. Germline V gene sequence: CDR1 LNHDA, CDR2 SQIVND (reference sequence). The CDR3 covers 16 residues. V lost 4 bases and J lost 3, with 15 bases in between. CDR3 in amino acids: CASSRSLILSNEKLFF. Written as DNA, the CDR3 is TGTGCCAGTAGTAGATCCCTTATCCTTTCTAATGAAAAACTGTTTTTT.

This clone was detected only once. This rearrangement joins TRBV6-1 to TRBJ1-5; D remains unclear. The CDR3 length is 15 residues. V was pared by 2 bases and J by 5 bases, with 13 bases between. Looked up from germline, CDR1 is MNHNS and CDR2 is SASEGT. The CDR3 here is CASSEIDTLYQPQHF. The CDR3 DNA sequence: TGTGCCAGCAGTGAAATTGACACGCTCTATCAGCCCCAGCATTTT.

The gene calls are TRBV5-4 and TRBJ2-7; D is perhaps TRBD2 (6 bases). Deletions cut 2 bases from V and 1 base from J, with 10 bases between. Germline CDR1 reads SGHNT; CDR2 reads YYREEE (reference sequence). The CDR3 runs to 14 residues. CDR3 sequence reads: CASSFGGASYEQYF. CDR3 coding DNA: TGTGCCAGCAGCTTCGGGGGAGCGTCCTACGAGCAGTACTTC.

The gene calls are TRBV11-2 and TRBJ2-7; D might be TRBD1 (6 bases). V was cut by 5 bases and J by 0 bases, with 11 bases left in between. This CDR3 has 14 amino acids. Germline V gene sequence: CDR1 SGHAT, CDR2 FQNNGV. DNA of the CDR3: TGTGCCAGCAGCCCCTCGACAGGCTCCTACGAGCAGTACTTC. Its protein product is CASSPSTGSYEQYF. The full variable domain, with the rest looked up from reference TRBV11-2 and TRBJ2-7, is EAGVAQSPRYKIIEKRQSVAFWCNPISGHATLYWYQQILGQGPKLLIQFQNNGVVDDSQLPKDRFSAERLKGVDSTLKIQPAKLEDSAVYLCASSPSTGSYEQYFGPGTRLTVT.

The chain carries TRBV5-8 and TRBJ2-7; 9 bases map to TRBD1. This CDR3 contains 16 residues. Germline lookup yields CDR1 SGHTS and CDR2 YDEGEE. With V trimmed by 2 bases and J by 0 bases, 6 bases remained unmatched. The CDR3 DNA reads TGTGCCAGCAGCTTCTACCGGGACAGGGACTCCTACGAGCAGTACTTC. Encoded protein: CASSFYRDRDSYEQYF.